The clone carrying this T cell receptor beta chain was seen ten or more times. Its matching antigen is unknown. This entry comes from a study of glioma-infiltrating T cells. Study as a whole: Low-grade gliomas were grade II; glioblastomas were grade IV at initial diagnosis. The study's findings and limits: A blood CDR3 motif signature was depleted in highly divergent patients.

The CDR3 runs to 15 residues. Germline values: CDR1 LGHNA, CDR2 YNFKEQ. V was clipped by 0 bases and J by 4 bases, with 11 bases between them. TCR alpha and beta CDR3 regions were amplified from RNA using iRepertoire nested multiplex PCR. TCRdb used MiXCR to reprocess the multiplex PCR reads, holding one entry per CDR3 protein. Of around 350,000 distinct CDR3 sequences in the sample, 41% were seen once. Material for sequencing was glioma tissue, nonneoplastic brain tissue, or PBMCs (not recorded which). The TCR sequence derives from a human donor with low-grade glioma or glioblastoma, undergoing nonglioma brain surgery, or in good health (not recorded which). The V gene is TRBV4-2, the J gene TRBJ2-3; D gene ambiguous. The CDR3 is CASSQETNPPDTQYF. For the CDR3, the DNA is TGTGCCAGCAGCCAAGAGACAAATCCGCCAGATACGCAGTATTTT.